This is a list of T cell receptor beta chains from one sample in a study of T-cell memory formation after mild COVID-19. TCRdb analysed the 5' RACE reads with MiXCR anew, one entry per CDR3 protein. Among 350,000 to 500,000 distinct CDR3 sequences listed, 20% were seen once. Sequenced sample: PBMCs or a T cell subset sorted from them (not recorded which). All receptors derive from an adult woman who had mild COVID-19 (a few samples of this study predate the infection). Cell type and time point are not known. Each CDR3 is given without its conserved first and last residue.

j_call v_call cdr3_aa
TRBJ1-2 TRBV12-3/TRBV12-4 ASSSDYSTNYGYT
TRBJ2-5 TRBV20-1 SAKTSGGALETQY
TRBJ1-5 TRBV30 AWNGQGSGQPQH
TRBJ2-5 TRBV4-3 ASSQGDRASETQY
TRBJ1-1 TRBV7-2 ASSDPTGGRPEAF
TRBJ1-2 TRBV20-1 SATPLGAYGYT
TRBJ2-2 TRBV9 ASSRTGSNTGELF
TRBJ2-5 TRBV9 ASGGQRLQETQY
TRBJ1-2 TRBV12-3/TRBV12-4 ASSLGAQGIYGYT
TRBJ2-5 TRBV10-3 AISDWTGGQETQY
TRBJ1-4 TRBV5-1 ASRPGQQNEKLF